The 15 T cell receptor beta chains listed next were all sequenced from one sample in a study of T cells in Graves' hyperthyroidism and ophthalmopathy. Authors of the study amplified TCR beta CDR3 regions from RNA transcripts. During a first-round RT-PCR of the TCR CDR3, the HTBI primer set was used. From the multiplex PCR reads, TCRdb called clonotypes with MiXCR, one entry per CDR3 protein. Among about 400,000 distinct CDR3 sequences listed, approximately 13% were seen once. Input material: blood. The receptor set was obtained from a young woman with Graves' hyperthyroidism.

This clonotype was seen many times. The genes are TRBV5-1 and TRBJ2-1; 12 positions match TRBD2. From germline, CDR1 is SGHRS and CDR2 YFSETQ. The CDR3 sequence is 15 residues long. The ends lost 1 base at V and 8 bases at J; junction bases unmatched: 4. The CDR3 nucleotides read TGCGCCAGCAGCTTGACTAGCGGGAGGTACGATGAGCAGTTCTTC. Translating it yields CASSLTSGRYDEQFF.

This clonotype was observed at least ten times. The CDR3 DNA sequence: TGTGCCTGGACCAACACCCTAGGTGAGCAGTTCTTC. As protein: CAWTNTLGEQFF. The rearrangement joins TRBV30 to TRBJ2-1; the D is unclear. This CDR3 has 12 residues. The germline V gene encodes CDR1 GTSNPN and CDR2 SVGIG (reference sequence). V gave up 4 bases and J gave up 9 bases, with 13 bases separating them. The whole variable domain, filled in from reference TRBV30 and TRBJ2-1, reads SQTIHQWPATLVQPVGSPLSLECTVEGTSNPNLYWYRQAAGRGLQLLFYSVGIGQISSEVPQNLSASRPQDRQFILSSKKLLLSDSGFYLCAWTNTLGEQFFGPGTRLTVL.

This clonotype came up many times. The V and J genes are TRBV27 and TRBJ1-2; D unresolved. The CDR3 has 13 amino acids. Germline V lookup: CDR1 MNHEY, CDR2 SMNVEV (reference sequence). V was trimmed by 4 bases and J by 6 bases, leaving 12 bases between them. The CDR3 DNA reads TGTGCCAGCAGTTCCGGGAAGAGAGATGGCTACACCTTC. It codes for CASSSGKRDGYTF.

This chain connects TRBV6-1 to TRBJ2-5; TRBD2 aligns across 8 bases. Germline assignment: CDR1 MNHNS and CDR2 SASEGT. This CDR3 is built from 13 residues. V lost 6 bases and J lost 4; bases outside the gene matches: 4. This CDR3 reads CASRKAGAETQYF. The CDR3 nucleotides are TGTGCCAGCAGGAAAGCGGGGGCAGAGACCCAGTACTTC.

In this sample, this clonotype turned up a few times. The chain employs TRBV6-2 or TRBV6-3 and TRBJ2-3; TRBD2 might be the D (5 bases). Germline assignment: CDR1 MNHEY and CDR2 SVGEGT. The CDR3 is 17 residues long. V shed 0 bases and J shed 0 bases, with 13 bases lying between them. CDR3 sequence: CASSYSIRRGSTDTQYF. The CDR3 nucleotides are TGTGCCAGCAGTTACTCGATCCGACGGGGAAGCACAGATACGCAGTATTTT.

There are many counts of this clonotype. CDR3 in amino acids: CASSYAASGSNEQFF. In nucleotides, the CDR3 is TGTGCCAGCAGTTACGCTGCTAGCGGGAGCAATGAGCAGTTCTTC. This chain uses TRBV6-2 or TRBV6-3 with TRBJ2-1; 10 positions agree with TRBD2. Germline CDR1 and CDR2: MNHEY and SVGEGT. V was pared by 2 bases and J by 6 bases, with 4 bases of the junction left unmatched. This CDR3 contains 15 residues.

This clonotype was recorded at least ten times. The genes are TRBV20-1 and TRBJ2-7, with TRBD2 identical over 10 bases. Germline trimming cut 5 bases from V and 4 bases from J; bases unmatched to any gene: 14. Germline V gene sequence: CDR1 DFQATT, CDR2 SNEGSKA (reference sequence). The CDR3 runs to 16 residues. CDR3 residues: CSAPAREREGLYEQYF. CDR3 coding DNA: TGCAGTGCTCCCGCGAGGGAGCGGGAGGGGCTGTACGAGCAGTACTTC.

The chain combines TRBV28 with TRBJ2-1; the D gene is possibly TRBD2 (7 bases). Trimming removed 3 bases at V and 6 bases at J, with 15 bases between. Germline V lookup: CDR1 MDHEN, CDR2 SYDVKM. The CDR3 covers 15 residues. The CDR3 DNA follows: TGTGCCAGCAGTTTGGGGGCGGGAGTGGGCAATGAGCAGTTCTTC. Translated: CASSLGAGVGNEQFF. Supplemented by reference TRBV28 and TRBJ2-1, the full variable domain reads DVKVTQSSRYLVKRTGEKVFLECVQDMDHENMFWYRQDPGLGLRLIYFSYDVKMKEKGDIPEGYSVSREKKERFSLILESASTNQTSMYLCASSLGAGVGNEQFFGPGTRLTVL.

The rearrangement uses TRBV20-1 and TRBJ2-5; D assignment may be TRBD1 or TRBD2 (5 bases each). In germline, CDR1 is DFQATT, CDR2 SNEGSKA (reference sequence). CDR3 size: 14 residues. Trimming stripped 6 bases from V and 1 base from J, with 15 bases between. The CDR3 DNA follows: TGCAGTGCGGCATTATGGGGGTTCCAAGAGACCCAGTACTTC. This encodes CSAALWGFQETQYF.

V is TRBV7-6 and J is TRBJ1-4; D remains unclear. The CDR3 is 16 residues long. From germline, CDR1 is SGHVS and CDR2 FNYEAQ. V was trimmed by 6 bases and J by 6 bases, leaving 20 bases between them. For the CDR3, the DNA is TGTGCCAGCAGTCATATCTCTTCCGGACTTGATGAAAAACTGTTTTTT. Translated, it gives CASSHISSGLDEKLFF.

The chain carries TRBV5-1 and TRBJ1-3, with D tentatively TRBD1 (5 bases). The CDR3 consists of 16 residues. CDR1 and CDR2 (germline): SGHRS, YFSETQ. V was clipped by 3 bases and J by 0 bases, with 13 bases between them. CDR3 amino acids: CASSSGASSSGNTIYF. For the CDR3, the DNA is TGCGCCAGCAGCTCTGGGGCCTCGAGCTCTGGAAACACCATATATTTT. Variable domain in full (rest from reference TRBV5-1 and TRBJ1-3): KAGVTQTPRYLIKTRGQQVTLSCSPISGHRSVSWYQQTPGQGLQFLFEYFSETQRNKGNFPGRFSGRQFSNSRSEMNVSTLELGDSALYLCASSSGASSSGNTIYFGEGSWLTVV.

The V and J genes are TRBV11-1 and TRBJ2-3; D gene unclear. The CDR3 has 17 amino acids. Trimming cost V 2 bases and J 3 bases, with 18 bases left between them. Germline loops: CDR1 SGHAT, CDR2 FQDESV (reference sequence). The CDR3 bases are TGTGCCAGCAGCTTACTGGACGGCGTTCAGTTAACAGATACGCAGTATTTT. Its protein product is CASSLLDGVQLTDTQYF.

Many counts were recorded for this clonotype. CDR3 sequence reads: CASSPATGSGETQYF. In DNA, the CDR3 is TGTGCCAGCTCCCCCGCGACAGGGAGTGGGGAGACCCAGTACTTC. The V gene is TRBV18, the J gene TRBJ2-5; 7 bases map to TRBD1. The CDR3 totals 15 residues. Germline V gene data show CDR1 as KGHSH and CDR2 as LQKENI. V dropped 6 bases and J dropped 5; count of bases not matched to a gene: 12. Full variable domain (remainder filled in from reference TRBV18 and TRBJ2-5): NAGVMQNPRHLVRRRGQEARLRCSPMKGHSHVYWYRQLPEEGLKFMVYLQKENIIDESGMPKERFSAEFPKEGPSILRIQQVVRGDSAAYFCASSPATGSGETQYFGPGTRLLVL.

This clonotype showed up many times. The J gene is TRBJ2-7, the V gene TRBV20-1, with D possibly called TRBD1 or TRBD2 (6 bases each). The germline V and J ends were trimmed by 3 bases and 7 bases, with 10 bases remaining between them. This CDR3 comprises 11 residues. Germline loops: CDR1 DFQATT, CDR2 SNEGSKA (reference sequence). This CDR3 is CSASEGGEQYF. The CDR3 nucleotides read TGCAGTGCTAGCGAAGGGGGGGAGCAGTACTTC.

A single count supports this clonotype. V is TRBV29-1 and J is TRBJ1-1, with 9 bases aligning to TRBD1. CDR1 and CDR2 (germline): SQVTM, ANQGSEA. The junction had 2 bases not matched to a gene; V was cut back by 4 bases and J by 2 bases. The CDR3 consists of 13 residues. The CDR3 bases are TGCAGCGTTGTACAGGGGGCAAACACTGAAGCTTTCTTT. The encoded protein is CSVVQGANTEAFF.